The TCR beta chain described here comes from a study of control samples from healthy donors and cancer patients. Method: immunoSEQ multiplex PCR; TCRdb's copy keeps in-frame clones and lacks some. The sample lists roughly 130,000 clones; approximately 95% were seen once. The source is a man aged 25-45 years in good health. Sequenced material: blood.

In DNA, the CDR3 is TGTGCCACCAGTGATTTTCCCGGGCGAGTGGGCGGGGGGCCGTCGGATGAGCAGTTCTTC. Amino acid sequence: CATSDFPGRVGGGPSDEQFF. The chain joins TRBV24-1 to TRBJ2-1, with 8 bases aligning to TRBD2. Germline loops: CDR1 KGHDR, CDR2 SFDVKD. J gave up 8 bases and V 1 base, and 21 bases lay outside the gene matches. The CDR3 is 20 amino acids.